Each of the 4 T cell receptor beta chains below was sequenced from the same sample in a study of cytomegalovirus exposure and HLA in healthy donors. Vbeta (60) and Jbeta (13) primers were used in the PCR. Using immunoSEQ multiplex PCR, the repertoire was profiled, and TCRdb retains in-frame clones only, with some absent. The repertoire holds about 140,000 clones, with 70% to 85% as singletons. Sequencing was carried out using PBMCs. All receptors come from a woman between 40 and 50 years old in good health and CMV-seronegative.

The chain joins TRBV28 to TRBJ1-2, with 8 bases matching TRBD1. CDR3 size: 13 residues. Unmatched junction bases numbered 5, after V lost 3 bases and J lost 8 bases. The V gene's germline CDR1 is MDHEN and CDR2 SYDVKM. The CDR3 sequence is CASSFEQGGGYTF. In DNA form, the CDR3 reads TGTGCCAGCAGTTTCGAACAGGGGGGAGGCTACACCTTC.

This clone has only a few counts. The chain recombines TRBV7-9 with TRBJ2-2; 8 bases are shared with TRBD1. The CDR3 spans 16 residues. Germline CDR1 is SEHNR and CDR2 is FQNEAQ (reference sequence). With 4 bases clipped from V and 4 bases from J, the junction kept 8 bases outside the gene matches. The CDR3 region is CASSSRGQVPTGELFF. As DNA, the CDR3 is TGTGCCAGCAGCTCCCGGGGACAGGTACCCACCGGGGAGCTGTTTTTT. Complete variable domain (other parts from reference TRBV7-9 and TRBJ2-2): DTGVSQNPRHKITKRGQNVTFRCDPISEHNRLYWYRQTLGQGPEFLTYFQNEAQLEKSRLLSDRFSAERPKGSFSTLEIQRTEQGDSAMYLCASSSRGQVPTGELFFGEGSRLTVL.

CDR3 sequence reads: CASSEREINTDTQYF. CDR3 nucleotides: TGTGCCAGCAGTGAACGGGAGATTAACACAGATACGCAGTATTTT. This chain uses TRBV2 with TRBJ2-3; D might be TRBD2 (6 bases). Trimming removed 2 bases from V and 2 bases from J, with 11 bases in between. CDR3 length equals 15 residues. The germline gives CDR1 SNHLY, CDR2 FYNNEI.

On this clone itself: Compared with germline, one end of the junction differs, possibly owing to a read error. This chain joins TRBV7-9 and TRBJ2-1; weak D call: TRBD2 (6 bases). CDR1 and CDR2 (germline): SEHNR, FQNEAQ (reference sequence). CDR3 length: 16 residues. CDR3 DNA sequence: TGTTCCAGCAGCTTAGTAGGCGGGAAACTAAGCGATGAGCAGTTCTTC. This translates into CSSSLVGGKLSDEQFF.